The 16 T cell receptor beta chains given below trace back to one sample, sequenced in a study of early T cells in non-severe SARS-CoV-2 infection. MiXCR, applied by TCRdb to the 5' RACE reads, yields one record per CDR3 protein. Of fewer than 110,000 distinct CDR3 sequences detected, approximately 12% appear once; the ten largest clones hold more than 6.5%. What was sequenced was whole blood. The receptor set was obtained from an adult who was a healthcare worker with PCR-confirmed SARS-CoV-2 infection or an uninfected control (not recorded which).

The J gene is TRBJ2-2, the V gene TRBV29-1, with a tentative D call TRBD2 (6 bases). CDR3 length: 13 amino acids. Germline CDR1 and CDR2: SQVTM and ANQGSEA. Deletions cut 6 bases from V and 7 bases from J, with 15 bases between. The CDR3 reads CSVPGTGSGELFF. The CDR3 DNA reads as TGCAGCGTGCCCGGGACTGGTAGCGGGGAGCTGTTTTTT.

This clonotype appeared many times. The genes are TRBV20-1 and TRBJ2-5; TRBD2 aligns across 8 bases. Trimming cost V 4 bases and J 5 bases; bases outside gene matches: 12. The CDR3 runs 15 residues. The germline gives CDR1 DFQATT, CDR2 SNEGSKA (reference sequence). CDR3 sequence: CSATRPSGSSETQYF. DNA of the CDR3: TGCAGTGCTACGAGGCCGAGCGGGAGTTCTGAGACCCAGTACTTC.

This clonotype was observed a handful of times. V gene TRBV5-6 combines with J gene TRBJ2-5; D is perhaps TRBD1 or TRBD2 (7 bases each). The ends were cut back, 9 bases at V and 2 bases at J, with 17 bases in the middle. From germline, CDR1 is SGHDT and CDR2 YYEEEE. CDR3 length equals 14 residues. The CDR3 reads CATRGGAEQETQYF. In nucleotides, the CDR3 is TGTGCCACCAGGGGGGGGGCGGAACAAGAGACCCAGTACTTC.

In this sample, this clonotype turned up many times. V and J are TRBV21-1 and TRBJ2-5; whether TRBD1, the table's D call, matches the DNA was not checked. TRBV21-1 is a documented pseudogene. The CDR3 covers 12 residues. The CDR3, as DNA: TGTGCCAGCAGCAGGACACAAGAGACCCAGTACTTC. Encoded protein: CASSRTQETQYF.

This clonotype turned up a few times. This chain uses TRBV13 with TRBJ2-7; perhaps TRBD2 as D (5 bases). The CDR3 loop spans 15 amino acids. V was pared by 0 bases and J by 4 bases, with 13 bases between. Germline CDR1 reads PRHDT; CDR2 reads FYEKMQ (reference sequence). Written as DNA, the CDR3 is TGTGCCAGCAGCTTAGGGGGGAGTCGGCTTTACGAGCAGTACTTC. Translated, it gives CASSLGGSRLYEQYF.

This sequence joins TRBV28 and TRBJ2-7; D is perhaps TRBD1 (7 bases). Germline V CDR1 and CDR2: MDHEN, SYDVKM. Trimming took 5 bases from V and 2 from J, leaving 13 bases between them. CDR3 length: 14 amino acids. The CDR3 nucleotides read TGTGCCAGCAGTGGGGGGACAGTCCCCTACGAGCAGTACTTC. It translates to CASSGGTVPYEQYF.

This chain joins TRBV28 and TRBJ1-1; perhaps TRBD1 as D (5 bases). The CDR3 is 12 residues long. Germline CDR1 reads MDHEN; CDR2 reads SYDVKM. V was clipped by 0 bases and J by 10 bases, with 9 bases between them. CDR3 amino acids: CASSLWGRRAFF. The CDR3 nucleotides are TGTGCCAGCAGTTTATGGGGACGAAGAGCTTTCTTT.

This clonotype was detected many times. This chain joins TRBV6-1 and TRBJ2-7; TRBD1 aligns across 9 bases. Germline lookup yields CDR1 MNHNS and CDR2 SASEGT. The CDR3 has 14 amino acids. V shed 7 bases, J shed 3 bases, and the junction held 7 bases outside the gene matches. CDR3 nucleotide sequence: TGTGCCAGCATAAAGGACAGGGGACGCTACGAGCAGTACTTC. Translating gives CASIKDRGRYEQYF.

There are many counts of this clonotype. The chain uses TRBV30 and TRBJ1-3; D not resolved. CDR3 length: 12 amino acids. Trimming left V 2 bases short and J 4 bases short, with 6 bases between. Germline V CDR1 and CDR2: GTSNPN, SVGIG (reference sequence). The CDR3 sequence is CAWSIHGNTIYF. The CDR3 nucleotides are TGTGCCTGGAGTATTCACGGAAACACCATATATTTT. The full variable domain, rest sourced from reference TRBV30 and TRBJ1-3, is SQTIHQWPATLVQPVGSPLSLECTVEGTSNPNLYWYRQAAGRGLQLLFYSVGIGQISSEVPQNLSASRPQDRQFILSSKKLLLSDSGFYLCAWSIHGNTIYFGEGSWLTVV.

This clonotype has more than one count but fewer than ten. The V and J genes are TRBV28 and TRBJ1-1, with unresolved D. V lost 7 bases and J lost 5, with 20 bases in between. CDR3 size: 15 residues. Germline values: CDR1 MDHEN, CDR2 SYDVKM. The CDR3 loop reads CASNSFRVLGTEAFF. For the CDR3, the DNA is TGTGCCAGCAATAGTTTTCGTGTTCTAGGAACTGAAGCTTTCTTT.

This clonotype was seen ten or more times. The chain recombines TRBV7-9 with TRBJ1-6, with D possibly TRBD1 on 5 matching bases. Germline V lookup: CDR1 SEHNR, CDR2 FQNEAQ (reference sequence). Between the trimmed V and J ends, which lost 8 bases and 1 base, there was a span of 15 bases. The length of the CDR3 is 16 residues. This CDR3 is CASAPGLRSYNSPLHF. CDR3 bases: TGTGCCAGCGCCCCAGGGCTGAGGTCCTATAATTCACCCCTCCACTTT.

This rearrangement joins TRBV9 to TRBJ2-1; D may correspond to TRBD1 or TRBD2 (6 bases each). This CDR3 has 14 residues. The V end was cut by 1 base, the J end by 10 bases, with 15 bases between. The germline V gene has CDR1 SGDLS and CDR2 YYNGEE. CDR3 sequence: CASSVTSGAWEQFF. The CDR3 nucleotides read TGTGCCAGCAGCGTAACCTCGGGGGCTTGGGAGCAGTTCTTC.

At least ten counts were recorded for this clonotype. CDR3 nucleotides: TGTGCCAGCAGCCCGGGACATGGTATGAACACTGAAGCTTTCTTT. Its translation is CASSPGHGMNTEAFF. J is TRBJ1-1 and V is TRBV27; possibly TRBD1 for D (6 bases). Trimming shortened V by 6 bases and J by 0 bases, and 14 bases separated the two germline ends. The CDR3 contains 15 residues. Germline-derived CDR1 and CDR2 are MNHEY and SMNVEV (reference sequence).

This clonotype appeared many times. This chain connects TRBV29-1 to TRBJ2-3; D unresolved. The V end was cut by 3 bases, the J end by 1 base, with 8 bases between. CDR1 is SQVTM and CDR2 is ANQGSEA in the germline V gene. This CDR3 region has 13 residues. The CDR3 sequence: CSVESPGTDTQYF. CDR3 nucleotides: TGCAGCGTTGAGAGCCCAGGCACAGATACGCAGTATTTT.

This clonotype was counted ten times or more. The gene calls are TRBV5-5 and TRBJ1-1; D is possibly TRBD1 (5 bases). Trimming took off 7 bases at V and 6 bases at J, with 13 bases between the two ends. The CDR3 has 12 residues. In germline, CDR1 is SGHKS, CDR2 YYEKEE (reference sequence). This chain's CDR3 is CASSTGEPEAFF. The CDR3 DNA is TGTGCCAGCTCAACAGGCGAACCTGAAGCTTTCTTT.

This clonotype was seen at least ten times. V gene TRBV7-2 combines with J gene TRBJ1-1; TRBD1 is a possible D gene (5 bases). The CDR3 has 14 residues. V shed 2 bases and J shed 4 bases, with 11 bases lying between them. CDR1 and CDR2 from the germline V gene are SGHTA and FQGNSA. The CDR3 region has the DNA TGTGCCAGCAGCTTACAGACAGTGAGCACTGAAGCTTTCTTT. As protein: CASSLQTVSTEAFF.